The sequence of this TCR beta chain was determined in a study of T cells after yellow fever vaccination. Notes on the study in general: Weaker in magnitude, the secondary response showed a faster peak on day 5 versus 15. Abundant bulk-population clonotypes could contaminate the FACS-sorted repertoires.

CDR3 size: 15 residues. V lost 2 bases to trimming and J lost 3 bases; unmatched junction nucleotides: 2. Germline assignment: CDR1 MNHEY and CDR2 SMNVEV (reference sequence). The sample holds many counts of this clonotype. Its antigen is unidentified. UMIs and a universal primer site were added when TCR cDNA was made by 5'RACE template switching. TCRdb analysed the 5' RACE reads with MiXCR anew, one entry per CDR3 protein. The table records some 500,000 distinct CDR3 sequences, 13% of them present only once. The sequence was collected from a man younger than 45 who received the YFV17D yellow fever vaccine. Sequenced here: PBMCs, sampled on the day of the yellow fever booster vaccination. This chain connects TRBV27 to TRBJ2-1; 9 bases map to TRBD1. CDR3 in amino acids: CASSLVGQGYNEQFF. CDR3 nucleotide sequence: TGTGCCAGCAGTTTAGTGGGACAGGGCTACAATGAGCAGTTCTTC.